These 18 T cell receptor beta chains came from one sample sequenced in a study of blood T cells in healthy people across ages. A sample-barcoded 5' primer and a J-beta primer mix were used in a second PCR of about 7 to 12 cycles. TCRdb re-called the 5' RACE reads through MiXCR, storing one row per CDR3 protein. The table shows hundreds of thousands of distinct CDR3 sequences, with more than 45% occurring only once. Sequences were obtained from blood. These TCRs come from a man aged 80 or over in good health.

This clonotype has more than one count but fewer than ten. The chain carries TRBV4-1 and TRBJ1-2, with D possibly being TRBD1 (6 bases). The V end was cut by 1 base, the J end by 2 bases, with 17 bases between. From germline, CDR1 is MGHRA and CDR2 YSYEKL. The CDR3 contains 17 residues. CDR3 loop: CASSQGGKTGSNYGYTF. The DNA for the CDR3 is TGCGCCAGCAGCCAAGGGGGGAAAACAGGGTCGAACTATGGCTACACCTTC.

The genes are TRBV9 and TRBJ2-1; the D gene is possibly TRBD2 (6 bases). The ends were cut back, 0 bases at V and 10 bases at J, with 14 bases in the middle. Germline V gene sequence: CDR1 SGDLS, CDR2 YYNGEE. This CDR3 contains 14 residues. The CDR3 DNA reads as TGTGCCAGCAGCGTAGGGGGGGACGTCGGGGAGCAGTTCTTC. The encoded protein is CASSVGGDVGEQFF.

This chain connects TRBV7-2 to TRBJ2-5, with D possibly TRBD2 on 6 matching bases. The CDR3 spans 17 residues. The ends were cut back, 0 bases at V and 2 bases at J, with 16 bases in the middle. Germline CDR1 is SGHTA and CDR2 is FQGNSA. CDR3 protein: CASSLAGASGGQETQYF. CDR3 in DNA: TGTGCCAGCAGCTTAGCTGGGGCTAGTGGGGGGCAAGAGACCCAGTACTTC.

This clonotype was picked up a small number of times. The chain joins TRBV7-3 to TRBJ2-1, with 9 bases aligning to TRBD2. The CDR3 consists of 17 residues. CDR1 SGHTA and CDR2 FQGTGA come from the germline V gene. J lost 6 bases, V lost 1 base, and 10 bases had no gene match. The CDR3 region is CASSLRGGVAGANEQFF. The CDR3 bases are TGTGCCAGCAGCTTAAGGGGGGGGGTAGCGGGAGCCAATGAGCAGTTCTTC.

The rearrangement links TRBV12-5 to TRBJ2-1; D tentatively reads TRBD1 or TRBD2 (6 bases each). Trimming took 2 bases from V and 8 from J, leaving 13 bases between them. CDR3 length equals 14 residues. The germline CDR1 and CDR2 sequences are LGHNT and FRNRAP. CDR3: CASGLWGARDEQFF. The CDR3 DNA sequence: TGTGCTAGTGGTTTGTGGGGGGCCAGGGATGAGCAGTTCTTC. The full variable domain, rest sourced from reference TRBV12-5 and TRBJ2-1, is DARVTQTPRHKVTEMGQEVTMRCQPILGHNTVFWYRQTMMQGLELLAYFRNRAPLDDSGMPKDRFSAEMPDATLATLKIQPSEPRDSAVYFCASGLWGARDEQFFGPGTRLTVL.

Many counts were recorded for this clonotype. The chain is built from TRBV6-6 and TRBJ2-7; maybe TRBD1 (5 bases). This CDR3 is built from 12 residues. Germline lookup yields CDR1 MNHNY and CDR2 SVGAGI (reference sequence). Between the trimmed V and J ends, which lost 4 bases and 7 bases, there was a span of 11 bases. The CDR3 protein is CASSLGRGEQYF. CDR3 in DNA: TGTGCCAGCAGTTTGGGGCGCGGAGAGCAGTACTTC.

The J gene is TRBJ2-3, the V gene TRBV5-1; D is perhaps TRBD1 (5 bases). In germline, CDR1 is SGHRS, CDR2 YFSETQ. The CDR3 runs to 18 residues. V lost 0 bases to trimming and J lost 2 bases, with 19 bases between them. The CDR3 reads CASSLGPQGSTFTDTQYF. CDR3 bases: TGCGCCAGCAGCTTGGGCCCCCAGGGCAGTACTTTCACAGATACGCAGTATTTT.

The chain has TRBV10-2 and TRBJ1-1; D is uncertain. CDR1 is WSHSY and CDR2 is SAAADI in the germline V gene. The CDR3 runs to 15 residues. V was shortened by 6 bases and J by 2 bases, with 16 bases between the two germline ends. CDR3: CASSGPRAGNTEAFF. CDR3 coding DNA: TGCGCCAGCAGCGGACCGCGGGCTGGTAACACTGAAGCTTTCTTT.

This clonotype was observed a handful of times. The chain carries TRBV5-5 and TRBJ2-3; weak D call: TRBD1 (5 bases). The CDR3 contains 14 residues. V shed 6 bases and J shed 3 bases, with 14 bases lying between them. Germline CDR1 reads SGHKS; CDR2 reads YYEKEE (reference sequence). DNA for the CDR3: TGTGCCAGCACCAGGGATGTAGGGACAGATACGCAGTATTTT. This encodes CASTRDVGTDTQYF.

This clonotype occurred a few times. The CDR3 protein is CSVQVGQGAYEQYF. In DNA, the CDR3 is TGCAGCGTCCAAGTGGGTCAGGGGGCCTACGAGCAGTACTTC. The rearrangement joins TRBV29-1 to TRBJ2-7; 7 nucleotides match TRBD1. This CDR3 region has 14 residues. J was trimmed by 2 bases and V by 6 bases; bases with no gene match: 10. The germline gives CDR1 SQVTM, CDR2 ANQGSEA.

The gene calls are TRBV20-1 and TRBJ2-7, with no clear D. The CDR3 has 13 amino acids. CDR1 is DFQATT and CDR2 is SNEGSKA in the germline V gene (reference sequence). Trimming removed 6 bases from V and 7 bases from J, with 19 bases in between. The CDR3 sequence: CSAPNPLDNEQYF. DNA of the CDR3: TGCAGTGCCCCGAACCCGCTAGACAATGAGCAGTACTTC.

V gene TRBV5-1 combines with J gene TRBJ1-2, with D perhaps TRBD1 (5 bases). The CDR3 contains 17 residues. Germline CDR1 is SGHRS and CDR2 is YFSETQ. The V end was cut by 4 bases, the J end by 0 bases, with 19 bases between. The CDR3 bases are TGCGCCAGCAGCCTCGGGGGTTTGAGTATTACTAACTATGGCTACACCTTC. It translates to CASSLGGLSITNYGYTF.

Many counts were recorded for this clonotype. CDR3 sequence: CASSLQVGTGGSEQYF. The CDR3 DNA follows: TGTGCCAGCAGTTTACAGGTCGGGACAGGTGGAAGCGAGCAGTACTTC. The chain employs TRBV12-3 or TRBV12-4 and TRBJ2-7; 8 positions agree with TRBD1. The CDR3 sequence is 16 residues long. The junction had 12 bases not matched to a gene; V was cut back by 2 bases and J by 6 bases.

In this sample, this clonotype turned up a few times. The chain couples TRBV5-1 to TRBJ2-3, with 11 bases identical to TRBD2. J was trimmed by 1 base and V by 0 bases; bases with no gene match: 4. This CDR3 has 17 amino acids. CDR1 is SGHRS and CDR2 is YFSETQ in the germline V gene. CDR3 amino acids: CASSLAPSGGRTDTQYF. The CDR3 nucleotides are TGCGCCAGCAGCTTGGCCCCTAGCGGGGGGCGCACAGATACGCAGTATTTT.

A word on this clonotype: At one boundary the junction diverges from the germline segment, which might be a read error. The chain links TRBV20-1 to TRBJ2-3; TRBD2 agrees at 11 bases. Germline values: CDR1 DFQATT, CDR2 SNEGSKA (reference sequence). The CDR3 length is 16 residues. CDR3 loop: CSTSGRLAGWSDTQYF. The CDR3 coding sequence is TGCAGTACTAGTGGTCGACTAGCGGGATGGTCAGATACGCAGTATTTT.

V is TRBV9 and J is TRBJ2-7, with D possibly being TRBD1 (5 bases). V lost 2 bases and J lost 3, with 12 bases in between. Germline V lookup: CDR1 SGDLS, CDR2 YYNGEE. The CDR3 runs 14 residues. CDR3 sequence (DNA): TGTGCCAGCAGCGTCCTCGACAGTTTCTACGAGCAGTACTTC. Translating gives CASSVLDSFYEQYF.

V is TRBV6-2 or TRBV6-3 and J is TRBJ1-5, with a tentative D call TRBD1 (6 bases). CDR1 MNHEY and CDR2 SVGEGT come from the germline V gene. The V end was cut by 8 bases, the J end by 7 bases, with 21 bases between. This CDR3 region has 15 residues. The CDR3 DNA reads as TGTGCCAGCGTTCAGGACCGGGGGGCAAGACAGCCCCAGCATTTT. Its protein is CASVQDRGARQPQHF.

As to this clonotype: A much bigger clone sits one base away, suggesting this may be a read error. The CDR3 reads CASSVRRSETQYF. For the CDR3, the DNA is TGTGCCAGCAGCGTACGAAGGAGTGAGACCCAGTACTTC. V gene TRBV7-2 combines with J gene TRBJ2-5; no reliable D call. With 5 bases removed from V and 5 bases from J, the gap between germline ends came to 12 bases. This CDR3 has 13 amino acids. CDR1 and CDR2 from the germline V gene are SGHTA and FQGNSA.